Sequencing of this T cell receptor (beta chain) was carried out in a study of cytomegalovirus exposure and HLA in healthy donors (dated by TCRdb to about 2017). At the level of the whole study: An earlier analysis of 587 of the donors reported about 300 Gb of sequence data and 117 million unique TCR beta sequences obtained from about 179 million T cells. About 280 gigabases of sequencing data and around 85 million unique TCR sequences made up an early release that covered 640 HLA-typed donors. Of the roughly 400 genotyped donors, 81% fell in the genetic ancestry cluster associated with self-reported Caucasian donors. The study aimed to test whether cataloging public T cell receptors could reveal signatures of past pathogen exposure. The study profiled the T cell repertoires of hundreds of subjects by immunosequencing and related them to cytomegalovirus serostatus. Along with the roughly 670-subject first cohort, a separate validation cohort of over 90 different subjects was used. To predict cytomegalovirus infection status, the study combined high-throughput TCR immunosequencing, statistical association of individual TCRs with disease status, and machine learning. To study patterns of TCR occurrence, a later analysis re-analyzed previously published TCR beta repertoires from around 670 donors and added high-resolution HLA genotyping. Rather than using new phenotypic data, the later analysis identified candidate immune exposures from TCR beta sequences and from how often those sequences occurred across donors. In an earlier analysis of roughly 600 of the donors, high-throughput TCR beta sequencing was used to judge whether each TCR beta V gene segment behaved as functional or pseudogenic. Alongside the repertoire data, information on donor age, sex, ethnicity and CMV serostatus was compiled. A later genetic analysis used genome-wide SNP genotypes for about 65% of the roughly 700 donors, treating that subset as a discovery cohort. Every discovery cohort repertoire had been produced on one sequencing platform. Class I and class II HLA loci were covered by the typing at four-digit resolution. Typing coverage differed by locus: A, B, C, DRB1 and DQB1 were typed in roughly 620-640 donors, DQA1 in 522, DPA1 in around 600, and DPB1 in approximately 450. About five DR-DQ haplotypes were treated as single units for association and clustering because of strong linkage in the cohort. On average, roughly 250,000 unique TCR beta nucleotide sequences were sequenced per donor among roughly 430 genotyped donors of the cohort, with around 19% of those sequences being non-productive.

In total, 666 healthy bone marrow donors made up the cohort. At the time of sampling, every cohort member was nominally healthy, though immune exposures that went unrecorded were likely present. The donor tested CMV seronegative and was one of the 352 seronegative cohort members. Each donor provided a peripheral blood sample, and peripheral blood mononuclear cells were used for TCR beta sequencing. Genomic DNA extraction from the blood cell samples was performed with the Qiagen DNeasy Blood Extraction Kit. Points the paper makes about the study in general: In a later analysis, most CMV-associated TCR beta chains were found to appear HLA-restricted, with HLA associations seemingly driven largely by CMV exposure. Most TCR sequences were observed very rarely across donors, whereas some public TCRs were present in many individuals. In a later analysis, HLA-associated TCR beta chains were found to be more clonally expanded and to have lower generation probabilities than equally common non-associated chains. The earlier analysis of a few hundred of the donors excluded about 16 rarely observed V segments, including chromosome 9 orphons, because counts were too low. Because the 87-base-pair reads could not distinguish some IMGT-functional V segments, including TRBV6-2 and TRBV6-3, those segments were excluded. A group of highly shared sequence variants was considered likely to be a technical artifact of the sequencing pipeline. For the cohort, immune exposure information was limited to CMV serostatus. This cohort had only TCR beta chains sequenced, and the lack of alpha or paired-chain data limited which features could be detected. According to a later analysis, TCR association rates differed among HLA loci, with DRB1 alleles showing the most associated TCRs and HLA-C alleles showing the fewest. A further reported finding was that TCR beta sequences accurately predicted the HLA-A and HLA-B alleles for most subjects in the first cohort. In vitro tests confirmed that a few of the cytomegalovirus-associated TCR beta chains recognize cytomegalovirus antigens. Several of the top co-occurrence clusters appeared to be linked to parvovirus B19, influenza, CMV and Epstein-Barr virus, according to a later analysis. A later genetic analysis associated a missense DCLRE1C variant with V-gene and J-gene trimming of TCR beta chains, and an independent cohort replicated the association. Presence/absence analyses assumed roughly uniform sequencing depth across donors, an assumption that may not hold. At a false discovery rate of 0.05, a later analysis linked 15,000 to 20,000 TCR beta sequences to specific HLA alleles. Compared with the roughly 670-donor mean, donors in an Asian-associated ancestry cluster had fewer N-insertions in productive TCRs, according to a later genetic analysis. The study gave a list of 150 to 200 TCR beta chains associated with cytomegalovirus. In an earlier analysis of about 600 of the donors, most TCR beta V segments appeared in productive rearrangements about 87% or about 30% of the time, broadly matching IMGT annotations. The authors suggested that the approach could potentially be extended to other disease states and immunological phenotypes. Linkage disequilibrium might explain the correlated functional status among segregating V segments, but an unknown experimental factor could not be ruled out. The classifier was reported to diagnose cytomegalovirus status with high specificity and sensitivity in both the original cohort and the validation cohort. When HLA alleles, especially DR and DQ, strongly co-occurred, TCR associations were difficult to assign to individual alleles. Because HLA typing was missing for some donors at each locus, association tests included only the typed subset.

Libraries came from the immunoSEQ multiplex PCR assay. For the multiplex PCR, a mixture combining 60 forward primers for TCR Vbeta segments and 13 reverse primers for TCR Jbeta segments was used. Amplification of the CDR3 region of rearranged TCR beta genes was performed with a multiplex PCR assay on genomic DNA. The amplified TCR beta libraries were sequenced on the Illumina HiSeq System as 87-base-pair reads. As for the authors' bioinformatics: Across the 670 or so repertoires, a later analysis counted 75 million to 90 million unique TCR beta chains, 9 million to 14 million of which were shared by at least two donors. To remove PCR and sequencing errors, raw reads were error-corrected and collapsed into unique sequences using a nearest-neighbor algorithm that merged closely related sequences. V, D and J gene segments were assigned by aligning CDR3 sequences to IMGT reference sequences. For a sequence to be retained, a match of at least six nucleotides was required to both a V gene segment and a J gene segment. A rearrangement was called productive if the CDR3 had no stop codons and remained in frame with V and J, and every other rearrangement was called non-productive. Following IMGT convention, CDR3 was defined as the stretch from the second conserved V-encoded cysteine to the conserved J-encoded phenylalanine. The earlier analysis of 587 of the donors excluded any sequence lacking an unambiguous match to a single V gene segment. An earlier analysis of several hundred of the donors called V segments functional above 56.7% productive rearrangements and segregating when the between-donor standard deviation exceeded 5%. A statistical classification framework was built to diagnose cytomegalovirus status from the catalog of TCR beta chain sequences. In a later analysis, TCR nucleotide sequences were compared against IMGT/GENE-DB human TR gene sequences so that V and J genes could be assigned. Using the TCRdist pipeline, a later analysis assigned CDR3 sequences along with most-parsimonious VDJ recombination scenarios. In a later analysis, every TCR beta chain was defined by the combination of its CDR3 amino acid sequence and its V-gene family, and reads without a unique V-gene family were dropped. To address suspected cross-contamination and a sequencing artifact, a later analysis removed under 600 highly shared, low-generation-probability nucleotide sequences. A later analysis calculated a clonal expansion index for each public chain from normalized within-repertoire ranks of inferred template counts. A later analysis computed generation probabilities with a VDJ recombination model fitted to out-of-frame rearrangements, and checked the results against IGoR. A later analysis scored TCR-TCR, TCR-HLA and TCR-CMV co-occurrence with hypergeometric tests, applying a repertoire-size bias correction to TCR pairs. False discovery rates were estimated in a later analysis by permuting HLA or CMV assignments 20 times. In a later analysis, co-occurring TCRs were grouped with DBSCAN, and TCRdist sequence similarity was added when clustering was performed within HLA-allele-positive subsets. Repertoires with fewer than 30,000 or more than 120,000 public chains, plus five repertoires with anomalous nucleotide sharing, were excluded from co-occurrence clustering. TCRdb provides this immuneACCESS table in a form limited to in-frame rearrangements. Some clones are lacking; in checked studies, under half of them reflect an unresolved V gene, and why the rest are absent is not known. The DNA was the basis for D and trimming; V, J and clone size are from that table. For this sample there are some 100,000 clones; 65% to 85% appear just once. The top ten hold roughly a tenth of the sample.

This clone turned up a few times. This clone's antigen is unknown. It has no much larger one-base neighbor in the sample; base qualities were not kept. The germline ends are 23 bases apart after V is trimmed by 6 bases and J by 2 bases. Including cysteine and phenylalanine, the CDR3 has 17 amino acids. Of the read, only the CDR3 DNA is kept; its 51 bases are in frame from base 1. CDR1 and CDR2 were assigned from the germline V gene as MDHEN and SYDVKM. The rearranged chain carries TRBV28 and TRBJ2-7; the D gene is possibly TRBD1, with 5 bases matching. Sequenced: PBMCs. This TCR was recovered from a man aged 50 to 60 in good health and CMV-seronegative. The sequenced DNA is TGTGCCAGCAGCCCCGACCTGGGTGACAGCTTCACCTACGAGCAGTACTTC. It encodes CASSPDLGDSFTYEQYF.